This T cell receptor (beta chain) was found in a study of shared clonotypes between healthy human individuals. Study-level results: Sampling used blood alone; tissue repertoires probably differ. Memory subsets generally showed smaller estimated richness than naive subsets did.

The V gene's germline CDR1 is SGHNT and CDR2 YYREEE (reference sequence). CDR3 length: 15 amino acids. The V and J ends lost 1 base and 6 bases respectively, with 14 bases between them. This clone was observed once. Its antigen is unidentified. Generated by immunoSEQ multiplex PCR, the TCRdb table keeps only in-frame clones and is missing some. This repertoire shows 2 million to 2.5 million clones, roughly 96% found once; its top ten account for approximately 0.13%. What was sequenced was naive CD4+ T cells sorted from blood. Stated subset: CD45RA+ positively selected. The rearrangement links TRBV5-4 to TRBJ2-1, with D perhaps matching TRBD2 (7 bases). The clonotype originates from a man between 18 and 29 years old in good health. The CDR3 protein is CASSLRGGYLNEQFF. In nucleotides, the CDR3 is TGTGCCAGCAGCTTGAGGGGGGGATATCTCAATGAGCAGTTCTTC.